This is a list of T cell receptor beta chains from one sample in a study of blood T cell repertoires in COVID-19. TCRdb's table, derived via immunoSEQ multiplex PCR, lists solely in-frame clones and lacks some. The sample has hundreds of thousands of clones, approximately 88% seen once; the top ten hold under 0.95%. The source material was peripheral blood. The receptors come from a woman younger than 45 with acute or convalescent COVID-19. The CDR3 runs from the conserved cysteine through the conserved F or W. The D gene is left open where the match is weak. Size tells how often a clone was seen (once, few, many) or the class of an expanded clone, and some rows leave it out.

.	TRBV6-5	.	TRBJ1-2	CASSPTGIDYGYTF	TGTGCCAGCAGTCCGACTGGTATTGACTATGGCTACACCTTC
TRBD2	TRBV11-2	.	TRBJ2-7	CASSLSSGTKLYEQYF	TGTGCCAGCAGCTTATCTTCCGGGACTAAGCTCTACGAGCAGTACTTC
TRBD2	TRBV6-5	.	TRBJ2-5	CASKIGGLAGETQYF	TGTGCCAGCAAGATCGGGGGACTAGCGGGAGAGACCCAGTACTTC
TRBD1	TRBV5-4	.	TRBJ2-1	CASAPGTGDYNEQFF	TGTGCCAGCGCCCCCGGGACAGGGGATTACAATGAGCAGTTCTTC
TRBD1	TRBV4-1	.	TRBJ1-1	CASSQDIGGQLNTEAFF	TGCGCCAGCAGCCAAGATATCGGGGGACAGTTGAACACTGAAGCTTTCTTT
.	TRBV4-1	.	TRBJ1-2	CASSQDSGTNNYGYTF	TGCGCCAGCAGCCAAGATTCCGGGACAAATAACTATGGCTACACCTTC
.	TRBV12-5	.	TRBJ1-5	CASGLRGWGLPQHF	TGTGCTAGTGGTTTAAGGGGGTGGGGTTTGCCCCAGCATTTT
.	TRBV5-1	.	TRBJ1-1	CASSWGVLGDTEAFF	TGCGCCAGCAGCTGGGGGGTTCTCGGGGACACTGAAGCTTTCTTT
.	TRBV19	.	TRBJ1-1	CASSPIAANTEAFF	TGTGCCAGTAGCCCAATAGCTGCAAACACTGAAGCTTTCTTT
TRBD1	TRBV15	.	TRBJ1-2	CATSRSDRFYGYTF	TGTGCCACCAGCAGATCGGACAGGTTCTATGGCTACACCTTC
.	TRBV29-1	few	TRBJ1-3	CSVGHNSGNTIYF	TGCAGCGTTGGGCACAACTCTGGAAACACCATATATTTT
.	TRBV29-1	.	TRBJ2-5	CSVRLVAETQYF	TGCAGCGTTCGACTAGTAGCAGAGACCCAGTACTTC
.	TRBV6-5	few	TRBJ2-7	CASSPRQLNYEQYF	TGTGCCAGCAGTCCGCGACAGCTTAACTACGAGCAGTACTTC
TRBD2	TRBV9	.	TRBJ2-2	CASSVVREGTGELFF	TGTGCCAGCAGCGTAGTTCGGGAGGGGACCGGGGAGCTGTTTTTT
.	TRBV2	.	TRBJ2-1	CASSPVGGGDFF	TGTGCCAGCAGTCCGGTAGGAGGGGGCGATTTCTTC
.	TRBV12-3/TRBV12-4	.	TRBJ2-7	CASSSHSAYEQYF	TGTGCCAGCAGTTCGCACTCGGCCTACGAGCAGTACTTC
TRBD1	TRBV13	.	TRBJ2-7	CASSSNRGTYEQYF	TGTGCCAGCAGCTCCAACAGGGGGACCTACGAGCAGTACTTC
.	TRBV7-2	.	TRBJ2-2	CASSLGGTVNTGELFF	TGTGCCAGCAGCTTAGGCGGGACGGTGAACACCGGGGAGCTGTTTTTT
.	TRBV6-2/TRBV6-3	.	TRBJ2-2	CASSQTSPGTSNTGELFF	TGTGCCAGCAGCCAAACCTCTCCGGGGACATCGAACACCGGGGAGCTGTTTTTT